One sample yielded the 24 T cell receptor beta chains listed below, sequenced in a study of cytomegalovirus exposure and HLA in healthy donors. Vbeta (60) and Jbeta (13) primers were used in the PCR. Data came from immunoSEQ multiplex PCR; TCRdb stores just in-frame clones and leaves some out. The sample has 140,000 or so clones; over 60% are singletons. Sequencing was carried out using PBMCs. The receptors here all came from a woman in her sixties in good health and CMV-seronegative.

This clone was detected many times. The rearrangement links TRBV28 to TRBJ1-4, with 9 bases fitting TRBD1. This CDR3 has 15 amino acids. The germline gives CDR1 MDHEN, CDR2 SYDVKM. V lost 3 bases, J lost 7 bases, and 6 bases stayed unmatched. The CDR3: CASSLSGTGSEKLFF. As DNA, the CDR3 is TGTGCCAGCAGTTTGTCCGGGACAGGGAGTGAAAAACTGTTTTTT.

The chain couples TRBV5-1 to TRBJ2-2, with 9 positions matching TRBD1. Trimming cost V 3 bases and J 6 bases; bases outside gene matches: 9. CDR1 SGHRS and CDR2 YFSETQ come from the germline V gene. CDR3 length: 16 residues. The chain's CDR3 is CASSYRGTGLSGELFF. The CDR3 region has the DNA TGCGCCAGCAGCTATCGCGGGACAGGGCTCTCCGGGGAGCTGTTTTTT.

The CDR3 region is CASSSVDYRGGELFF. In nucleotides, the CDR3 is TGTGCCAGCAGCTCCGTGGACTATCGGGGCGGGGAGCTGTTTTTT. The chain combines TRBV7-2 with TRBJ2-2, with D tentatively TRBD2 (6 bases). Germline assignment: CDR1 SGHTA and CDR2 FQGNSA. The CDR3 has 15 amino acids. V was clipped by 4 bases and J by 7 bases, with 16 bases between them.

This sequence joins TRBV27 and TRBJ2-7, with 9 bases identical to TRBD1. V lost 8 bases to trimming and J lost 2 bases; unmatched junction nucleotides: 1. Germline V CDR1 and CDR2: MNHEY, SMNVEV (reference sequence). The CDR3 length is 12 residues. CDR3 sequence (DNA): TGTGCCAGCGGGGACAGGGCCTACGAGCAGTACTTC. Encoded protein: CASGDRAYEQYF.

The chain employs TRBV5-4 and TRBJ2-1; 12 positions match TRBD2. The length of the CDR3 is 16 residues. CDR1 and CDR2 from the germline V gene are SGHNT and YYREEE (reference sequence). Losses at the gene ends were 2 bases for V and 9 bases for J; bases not matched to a gene: 9. CDR3 nucleotides: TGTGCCAGCAGCTTCCGGACTAGCGGGACCCGAGTTGAGCAGTTCTTC. This translates into CASSFRTSGTRVEQFF.

V is TRBV6-1 and J is TRBJ1-2; no clear D. From germline, CDR1 is MNHNS and CDR2 SASEGT. The CDR3 is made up of 13 amino acids. V lost 6 bases, J lost 3 bases, and 11 bases lay in between. The CDR3 reads CASSPDTYYGYTF. The DNA for the CDR3 is TGTGCCAGCAGCCCAGACACCTACTATGGCTACACCTTC.

V is TRBV7-3 and J is TRBJ1-3; D may be TRBD1 (6 bases). The CDR3 contains 16 residues. V was cut by 3 bases and J by 2 bases, with 14 bases left in between. Germline CDR1 and CDR2: SGHTA and FQGTGA. The CDR3 DNA reads as TGTGCCAGCAGCTTGACCGGGACAAGGGCTGGAAACACCATATATTTT. It encodes CASSLTGTRAGNTIYF.

V usage is TRBV19 and J usage is TRBJ1-1, with 7 bases identical to TRBD1. V gave up 1 base and J gave up 4 bases; unmatched junction bases: 9. The CDR3 consists of 16 residues. The germline V gene has CDR1 LNHDA and CDR2 SQIVND (reference sequence). DNA for the CDR3: TGTGCCAGTAGTATAGGTTATCGACCAGGGGGCACTGAAGCTTTCTTT. Translation: CASSIGYRPGGTEAFF.

The V and J genes are TRBV5-8 and TRBJ1-4, with 10 bases identical to TRBD1. The CDR3 is 17 amino acids. From germline, CDR1 is SGHTS and CDR2 YDEGEE. Losses at the gene ends were 3 bases for V and 3 bases for J; bases not matched to a gene: 8. The CDR3 protein is CASSSRTGGNSNEKLFF. Written as DNA, the CDR3 is TGTGCCAGCAGCTCCAGGACAGGGGGAAATTCTAATGAAAAACTGTTTTTT.

The chain combines TRBV2 with TRBJ2-7; D is undetermined. The CDR3 runs to 13 residues. Trimming shortened V by 1 base and J by 4 bases, and 8 bases separated the two germline ends. Germline loops: CDR1 SNHLY, CDR2 FYNNEI. CDR3 sequence reads: CASSEVERYEQYF. The CDR3 nucleotides read TGTGCCAGCAGTGAAGTAGAAAGATACGAGCAGTACTTC.

The rearrangement links TRBV13 to TRBJ1-3, with D possibly TRBD1 on 5 matching bases. The germline V gene has CDR1 PRHDT and CDR2 FYEKMQ (reference sequence). V was trimmed by 0 bases and J by 2 bases, leaving 8 bases between them. This CDR3 contains 15 residues. The CDR3 DNA is TGTGCCAGCAGCTTAGGCCTCAGGGCTGGAAACACCATATATTTT. It specifies CASSLGLRAGNTIYF.

The CDR3 is CASSLERGQGGYTF. CDR3 sequence (DNA): TGTGCCAGCAGCTTGGAAAGGGGGCAGGGTGGCTACACCTTC. The chain is built from TRBV5-4 and TRBJ1-2, with 7 bases that match TRBD1. Trimming at V came to 0 bases and at J to 7 bases, leaving 6 bases not matched to a gene. This CDR3 spans 14 amino acids. The germline V gene has CDR1 SGHNT and CDR2 YYREEE (reference sequence).

The V call is TRBV27, the J call TRBJ2-7, with D maybe TRBD1 (5 bases). Deletions cut 4 bases from V and 6 bases from J, with 19 bases between. CDR1 and CDR2 (germline): MNHEY, SMNVEV (reference sequence). The CDR3 is made up of 15 amino acids. The CDR3 sequence: CASSSVGQGVGEQYF. CDR3 nucleotide sequence: TGTGCCAGCAGTTCGGTGGGGCAGGGCGTGGGCGAGCAGTACTTC.

The J gene is TRBJ2-7, the V gene TRBV4-1; D perhaps matches TRBD2 (5 bases). V was cut by 1 base and J by 7 bases, with 20 bases left in between. CDR3 length: 16 residues. CDR1 and CDR2 from the germline V gene are MGHRA and YSYEKL. CDR3: CASSQGPMGWSGEQYF. The CDR3 nucleotides are TGCGCCAGCAGCCAAGGCCCAATGGGGTGGAGCGGAGAGCAGTACTTC.

The chain couples TRBV6-1 to TRBJ1-6; tentatively, D is TRBD1 (5 bases). V lost 8 bases, J lost 3 bases, and 8 bases lay in between. The CDR3 is 13 amino acids. Germline V gene data show CDR1 as MNHNS and CDR2 as SASEGT. The CDR3 is CASVDSYNSPLHF. The CDR3 coding sequence is TGTGCCAGCGTCGACAGCTATAATTCACCCCTCCACTTT.

The chain uses TRBV5-4 and TRBJ2-1, with 11 bases that match TRBD2. Germline V lookup: CDR1 SGHNT, CDR2 YYREEE (reference sequence). The CDR3 sequence is 17 residues long. The V gene end was trimmed by 4 bases and the J gene end by 3 bases; junction bases not matched to a gene: 9. Here the CDR3 reads CASSQDTLAGGYNEQFF. The DNA for the CDR3 is TGTGCCAGCAGCCAAGATACCCTAGCGGGAGGCTACAATGAGCAGTTCTTC.

V and J are TRBV5-6 and TRBJ2-7; 9 positions match TRBD1. V shed 4 bases, J shed 5 bases, and the junction held 10 bases outside the gene matches. The CDR3 totals 15 residues. CDR1 is SGHDT and CDR2 is YYEEEE in the germline V gene. CDR3 region: CASSRPRTGVNEQYF. As DNA, the CDR3 is TGTGCCAGCAGCCGGCCTAGGACAGGGGTCAACGAGCAGTACTTC.

In this sample, this clone turned up once. The chain recombines TRBV4-3 with TRBJ2-3, with TRBD1 matching over 10 bases. With V trimmed by 4 bases and J by 1 base, 5 bases remained unmatched. Looked up from germline, CDR1 is LGHNA and CDR2 is YSLEER. There are 16 residues in the CDR3. The CDR3 region is CASSPRGTGGTDTQYF. The CDR3 region has the DNA TGCGCCAGCAGCCCGCGGGGGACAGGGGGCACAGATACGCAGTATTTT.

CDR3 nucleotide sequence: TGCAGCGTCATCAGGGGGCAAGGGACAGATACGCAGTATTTT. It specifies CSVIRGQGTDTQYF. This sequence joins TRBV29-1 and TRBJ2-3; 8 bases fit TRBD1. CDR3 length: 14 amino acids. Germline CDR1 SQVTM, CDR2 ANQGSEA. J lost 3 bases, V lost 6 bases, and 8 bases had no gene match.

This rearrangement joins TRBV7-2 to TRBJ2-7; 10 positions agree with TRBD2. The CDR3 consists of 16 residues. V was clipped by 2 bases and J by 1 base; unmatched bases: 5. Germline CDR1 is SGHTA and CDR2 is FQGNSA. The CDR3 nucleotides are TGTGCCAGCAGCTTAATGGCTAGCGGGGGTTCCTACGAGCAGTACTTC. Amino acid sequence: CASSLMASGGSYEQYF.

This chain connects TRBV7-2 to TRBJ1-5, with 8 bases identical to TRBD1. V was pared by 1 base and J by 5 bases, with 4 bases of the junction left unmatched. Per germline, CDR1 SGHTA and CDR2 FQGNSA. This CDR3 has 15 residues. The CDR3 here is CASSLDGQGHQPQHF. CDR3 nucleotide sequence: TGTGCCAGCAGCTTAGACGGACAGGGTCATCAGCCCCAGCATTTT.

This clone has only a few counts. V is TRBV6-6 and J is TRBJ1-2; D is undetermined. Germline CDR1 is MNHNY and CDR2 is SVGAGI (reference sequence). The length of the CDR3 is 15 residues. V was cut by 0 bases and J by 4 bases, with 12 bases left in between. The CDR3 loop reads CASSYSIGVVYGYTF. The CDR3, as DNA: TGTGCCAGCAGTTACTCGATCGGGGTTGTCTATGGCTACACCTTC.

The chain recombines TRBV18 with TRBJ1-2; D may be TRBD1 (5 bases). This CDR3 is 14 amino acids long. Per the germline V gene, CDR1 is KGHSH and CDR2 is LQKENI. V gave up 2 bases and J gave up 4 bases, with 11 bases separating them. CDR3 DNA sequence: TGTGCCAGCTCACCAACCAGGGCAACCTATGGCTACACCTTC. It codes for CASSPTRATYGYTF.

This clone was recorded a few times. The V and J genes are TRBV19 and TRBJ1-1; maybe TRBD1 (5 bases). The V end lost 4 bases, the J end lost 4 bases, and 13 bases lay between the germline ends. The germline CDR1 and CDR2 sequences are LNHDA and SQIVND (reference sequence). The CDR3 extends over 14 amino acids. The CDR3 sequence is CASSNRGGGTEAFF. The DNA of the CDR3 is TGTGCCAGTAGTAACCGCGGGGGGGGCACTGAAGCTTTCTTT.